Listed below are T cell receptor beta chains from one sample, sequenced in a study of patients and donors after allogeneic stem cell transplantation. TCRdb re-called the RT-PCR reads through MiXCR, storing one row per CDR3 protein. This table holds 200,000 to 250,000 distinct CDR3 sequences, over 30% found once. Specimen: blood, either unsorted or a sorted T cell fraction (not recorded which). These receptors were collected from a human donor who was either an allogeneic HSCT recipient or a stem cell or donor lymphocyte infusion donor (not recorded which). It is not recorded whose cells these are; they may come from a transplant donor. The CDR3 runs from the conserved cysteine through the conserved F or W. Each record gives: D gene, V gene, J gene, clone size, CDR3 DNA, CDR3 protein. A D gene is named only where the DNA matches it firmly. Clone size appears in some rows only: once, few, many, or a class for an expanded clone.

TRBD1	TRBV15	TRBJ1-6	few	TGTGCCACCAGCAGAGAACCGGGACAGCTTAATTCACCCCTCCACTTT	CATSREPGQLNSPLHF
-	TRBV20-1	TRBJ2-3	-	TGCAGTGCTAGAGTCAGGGTTGGCACAGATACGCAGTATTTT	CSARVRVGTDTQYF
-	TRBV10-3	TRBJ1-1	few	TGTGCCACCCATACGACAGTTTTGAACACTGAAGCTTTCTTT	CATHTTVLNTEAFF
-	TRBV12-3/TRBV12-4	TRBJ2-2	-	TGTGCCAGCAGTTTATTTCAGGGAGTGGTAGGCGGGGAGCTGTTTTTT	CASSLFQGVVGGELFF
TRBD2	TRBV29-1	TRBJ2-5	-	TGCAGCGTTGTTAGGGGACTAGCGGGCGTGGAGACCCAGTACTTC	CSVVRGLAGVETQYF
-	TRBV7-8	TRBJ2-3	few	TGTGCCAGCAGCCCAGGACTGAGCCCAAGCACAGATACGCAGTATTTT	CASSPGLSPSTDTQYF
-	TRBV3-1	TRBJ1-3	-	TGTGCCAGCAGCCAAGGTCGGTTTTTCGTCTCTGGAAACACCATATATTTT	CASSQGRFFVSGNTIYF
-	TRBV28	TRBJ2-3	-	TGTGCCAGCCCCCCCCCGGGACCAAGCGCAGATACGCAGTATTTT	CASPPPGPSADTQYF
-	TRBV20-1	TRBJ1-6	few	TGCAGTGCTAGAGGGGCCTATAATTCACCCCTCCACTTT	CSARGAYNSPLHF
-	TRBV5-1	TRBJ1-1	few	TGCGCCAGCAACCCACAGGGTCCCATAACTGAAGCTTTCTTT	CASNPQGPITEAFF
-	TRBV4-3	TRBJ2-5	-	TGCGCCAGCACCCCACCATGGCAGGGTGGCACCCAGTACTTC	CASTPPWQGGTQYF
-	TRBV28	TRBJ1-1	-	TGTGCCAGCAGTTCGCGGACCGAAGCTTACTTT	CASSSRTEAYF
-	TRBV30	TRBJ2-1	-	TGTGCCTGGAGTGTAATCGACAATGAGCAGTTCTTC	CAWSVIDNEQFF
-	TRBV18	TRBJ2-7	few	TGTGCCAGCTCCCAAGGACAGTACTACGAGCAGTACTTC	CASSQGQYYEQYF
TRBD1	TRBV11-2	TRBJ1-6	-	TGTGCCAGCAGGCCGGGACAGGGGGCGCATAATTCACCCCTCCACTTT	CASRPGQGAHNSPLHF
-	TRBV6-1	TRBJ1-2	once	TGTGCCAGCAGTGCCTTAGGGAGGGGAGTAAACTATGGCTACACCTTC	CASSALGRGVNYGYTF
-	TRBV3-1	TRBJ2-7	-	TGTGCCAGCAGCCGAGAGTGGACTATTCTCTACGAGCAGTACTTC	CASSREWTILYEQYF
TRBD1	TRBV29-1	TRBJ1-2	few	TGCAGCGCGAGGGACAGCCCCTATGGCTACACCTTC	CSARDSPYGYTF
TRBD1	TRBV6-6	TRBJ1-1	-	TGTGCCAGCAGTTACCCCGGGCAGGGGGCGACCTTTAGCACTGAAGCTTTCTTT	CASSYPGQGATFSTEAFF
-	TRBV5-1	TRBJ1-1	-	TGCGCCAGCAGCTTGGAGGGGTGGCCAGCTTTCTTT	CASSLEGWPAFF
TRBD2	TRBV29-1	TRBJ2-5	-	TGCAGCGTACCCCCGGGACTAGCGGGTGAGACCCAGTACTTC	CSVPPGLAGETQYF
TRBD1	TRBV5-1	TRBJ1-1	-	TGCGCCAGCAGCGGGGGACAGGGTAATGAAGCTTTCTTT	CASSGGQGNEAFF
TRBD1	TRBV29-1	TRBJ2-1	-	TGCAGCTTTGACAGGGGGTACAATGAGCAGTTCTTC	CSFDRGYNEQFF
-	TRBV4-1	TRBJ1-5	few	TGCGCCAGCAGCCCAACGACGGGTAGCAATCAGCCCCAGCATTTT	CASSPTTGSNQPQHF
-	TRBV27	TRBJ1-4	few	TGTGCCAGCAGTTTAGGGGGGACATTGTTTGAAAAACTGTTTTTT	CASSLGGTLFEKLFF
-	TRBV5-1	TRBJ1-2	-	TGCGCCAGCAGCTTAGATGCAACGTTTGATGGCTACACCTTC	CASSLDATFDGYTF
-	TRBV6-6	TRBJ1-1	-	TGTGCCAGCAGACCGGGACGGGGATTCCTGAACACTGAAGCTTTCTTT	CASRPGRGFLNTEAFF
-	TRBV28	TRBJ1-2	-	TGTGCCAGCAGGATGGACCCACGGGACGGCTACACCTTC	CASRMDPRDGYTF
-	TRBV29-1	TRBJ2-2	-	TGCAGCGTTAGCAGGGCCGGGGAGCTGTTTTTT	CSVSRAGELFF
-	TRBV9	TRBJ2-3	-	TGTGCCAGCAGCGTAGCGGCCCAGGTTGATACGCAGTATTTT	CASSVAAQVDTQYF
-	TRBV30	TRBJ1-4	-	TGTGCCTGGAGCTCACAGGGCGCCCCAGGGGAAAAACTGTTTTTT	CAWSSQGAPGEKLFF
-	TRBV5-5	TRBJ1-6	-	TGTGCCAGCAGCCGACAGGCGCGTAATTCACCCCTCCACTTT	CASSRQARNSPLHF
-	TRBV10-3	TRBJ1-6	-	TGTGCCATCAGTGAGTCCACCGGGTCACCCCTCCACTTT	CAISESTGSPLHF
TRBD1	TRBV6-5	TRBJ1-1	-	TGTGCCAGCAGTTACTCCGGGACAGGGGGAGCGACTGAAGCTTTCTTT	CASSYSGTGGATEAFF
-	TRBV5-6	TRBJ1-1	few	TGTGCCAGCAGCTTGAAGTGGACTGAAGCTTTCTTT	CASSLKWTEAFF
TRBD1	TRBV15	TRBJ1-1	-	TGTGCCACGGCCTATGGGCAGGGGGCGAACACTGAAGCTTTCTTT	CATAYGQGANTEAFF
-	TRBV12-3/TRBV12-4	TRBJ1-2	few	TGTGCCACCCAGCCCGCTAACTATGGCTACACCTTC	CATQPANYGYTF
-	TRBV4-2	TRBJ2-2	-	TGTGCCAGCAGCCAAGGGGTCGGGGAGCTGTTTTTT	CASSQGVGELFF
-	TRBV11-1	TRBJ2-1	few	TGTGCCAGCAGCTCTACAGGGACCACTGCCTTAAATGAGCAGTTCTTC	CASSSTGTTALNEQFF
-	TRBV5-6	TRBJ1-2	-	TGTGCCAGCTTCCCGATGGACAATTCTAACTATGGCTACACCTTC	CASFPMDNSNYGYTF